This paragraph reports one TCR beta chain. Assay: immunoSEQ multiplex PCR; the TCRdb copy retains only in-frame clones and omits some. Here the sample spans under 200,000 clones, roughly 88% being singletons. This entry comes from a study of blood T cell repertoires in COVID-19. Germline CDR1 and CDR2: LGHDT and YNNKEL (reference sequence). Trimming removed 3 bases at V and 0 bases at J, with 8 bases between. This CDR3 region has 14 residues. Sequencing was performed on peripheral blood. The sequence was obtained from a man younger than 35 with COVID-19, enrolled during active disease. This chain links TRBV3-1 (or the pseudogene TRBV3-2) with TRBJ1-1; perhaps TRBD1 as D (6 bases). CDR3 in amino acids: CASSQGHLNTEAFF. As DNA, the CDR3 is TGTGCCAGCAGCCAGGGACACCTGAACACTGAAGCTTTCTTT.